These T cell receptor beta chains were read from a single sample in a study of blood T cell repertoires in COVID-19. Data came from immunoSEQ multiplex PCR; TCRdb stores just in-frame clones and leaves some out. The sample contains some 270,000 clones, roughly 89% of which appear only once. Sequences were obtained from peripheral blood. These receptors were collected from a woman between 35 and 50 years old who had recovered from COVID-19. CDR3s include the opening cysteine and the closing phenylalanine or tryptophan. The order of the fields is V gene, J gene, clone size, D gene, CDR3 protein, CDR3 DNA. A D gene is named only where the DNA matches it firmly. Expanded clones are given a class, and other clones once, few, many or no size at all.

>TRBV2|TRBJ1-3|.|.
CACTLGLNGNTIYF
TGTGCCTGCACACTAGGGCTTAATGGAAACACCATATATTTT
>TRBV6-6|TRBJ1-5|.|TRBD1
CASSQTGSNQPQHF
TGTGCCAGCAGTCAGACAGGGAGCAATCAGCCCCAGCATTTT
>TRBV7-2|TRBJ2-2|.|TRBD2
CASTRRFAGGTGELFF
TGTGCCAGCACTCGAAGGTTCGCGGGAGGCACCGGGGAGCTGTTTTTT
>TRBV11-2|TRBJ2-7|.|TRBD2
CASSPISRPRGETYEQYF
TGTGCCAGCAGCCCAATATCGAGGCCCCGGGGGGAGACCTACGAGCAGTACTTC
>TRBV6-5|TRBJ1-1|.|TRBD1
CASVQGQTNTEAFF
TGTGCCAGCGTTCAGGGACAGACTAACACTGAAGCTTTCTTT
>TRBV19|TRBJ1-5|.|TRBD1
CASSDTGARNQPQHF
TGTGCCAGTAGTGATACAGGGGCCCGCAATCAGCCCCAGCATTTT
>TRBV25-1|TRBJ1-3|.|.
CASSEFMAGAGNTIYF
TGTGCCAGCAGTGAATTTATGGCGGGGGCTGGAAACACCATATATTTT
>TRBV6-6|TRBJ1-2|.|.
CASSYSTQFYGYTF
TGTGCCAGCAGTTACTCGACACAATTCTATGGCTACACCTTC
>TRBV12-3/TRBV12-4|TRBJ2-5|.|TRBD2
CASSFDASGTQYF
TGTGCCAGCAGTTTCGACGCTAGCGGGACCCAGTACTTC
>TRBV4-3|TRBJ2-3|.|.
CASSQVHSDTQYF
TGCGCCAGCAGCCAAGTCCACTCCGATACGCAGTATTTT
>TRBV11-3|TRBJ2-3|.|TRBD2
CASSPGLAGDTQYF
TGTGCCAGCAGCCCGGGACTAGCGGGAGATACGCAGTATTTT
>TRBV7-9|TRBJ2-1|.|TRBD2
CASSSTSGTNPSYNEQFF
TGTGCCAGCAGCTCGACTAGCGGGACCAACCCTTCCTACAATGAGCAGTTCTTC
>TRBV7-3|TRBJ1-1|.|.
CASSRIGGNTEAFF
TGTGCCAGCAGCCGGATAGGAGGGAACACTGAAGCTTTCTTT
>TRBV19|TRBJ2-2|.|.
CASSLRQPTGELFF
TGTGCCAGTAGTCTTCGACAGCCCACCGGGGAGCTGTTTTTT
>TRBV10-2|TRBJ2-3|.|TRBD2
CASNQRGLAGGLDTQYF
TGCGCCAGCAACCAACGGGGGCTAGCGGGAGGGTTGGATACGCAGTATTTT
>TRBV6-5|TRBJ1-5|.|.
CASSYGTPNSNQPQHF
TGTGCCAGCAGTTACGGGACACCAAATAGCAATCAGCCCCAGCATTTT
>TRBV3-1/TRBV3-2|TRBJ1-5|few|.
CASSVRGGRKHF
TGTGCCAGCAGCGTTCGGGGGGGACGAAAGCATTTT
>TRBV9|TRBJ2-2|.|.
CASSPTSGAGELFF
TGTGCCAGCAGCCCTACTTCAGGTGCCGGGGAGCTGTTTTTT
>TRBV28|TRBJ2-3|once|TRBD2
CASRAGGASDTQYF
TGTGCCAGCAGAGCGGGGGGGGCGTCGGATACGCAGTATTTT
>TRBV6-5|TRBJ1-5|.|TRBD1
CASSYSGQGNQPQHF
TGTGCCAGCAGTTACTCTGGACAGGGTAATCAGCCCCAGCATTTT
>TRBV3-1/TRBV3-2|TRBJ2-7|.|TRBD1
CASSHSDRGSNEQYF
TGTGCCAGCAGCCATTCAGACAGGGGTTCGAACGAGCAGTACTTC
>TRBV5-4|TRBJ2-1|once|.
CASSLGANEQFF
TGTGCCAGCAGCTTGGGGGCCAATGAGCAGTTCTTC
>TRBV10-3|TRBJ2-5|.|TRBD2
CAIGTSGGSQETQYF
TGTGCCATAGGGACTAGCGGGGGGTCACAAGAGACCCAGTACTTC
>TRBV29-1|TRBJ1-2|once|.
CSVEDRATGPSYGYTF
TGCAGCGTTGAAGATCGAGCAACAGGGCCCAGCTATGGCTACACCTTC
>TRBV19|TRBJ1-6|.|.
CASSIRTENNSPLHF
TGTGCCAGTAGTATCAGGACAGAGAATAATTCACCCCTCCACTTT
>TRBV7-3|TRBJ2-3|once|TRBD2
CASSLTGGARTDTQYF
TGTGCCAGCAGCTTAACCGGGGGGGCTCGGACAGATACGCAGTATTTT
>TRBV7-2|TRBJ2-3|.|TRBD2
CASSPSSGRSPDTQYF
TGTGCCAGCAGCCCTTCTAGCGGGAGGAGCCCAGATACGCAGTATTTT